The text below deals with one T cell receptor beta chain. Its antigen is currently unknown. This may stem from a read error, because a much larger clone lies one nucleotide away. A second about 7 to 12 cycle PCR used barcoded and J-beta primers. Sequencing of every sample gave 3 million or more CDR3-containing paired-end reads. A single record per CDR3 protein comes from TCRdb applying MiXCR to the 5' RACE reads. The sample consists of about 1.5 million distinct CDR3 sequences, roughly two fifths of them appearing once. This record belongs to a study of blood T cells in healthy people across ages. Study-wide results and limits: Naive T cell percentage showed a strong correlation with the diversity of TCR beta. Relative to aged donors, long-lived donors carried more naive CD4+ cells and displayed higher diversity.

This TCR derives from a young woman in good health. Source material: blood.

The CDR3: CTSSFDRGSTDTQYF. In nucleotides, the CDR3 is TGTACCAGCAGCTTCGATCGGGGGTCTACAGATACGCAGTATTTT. This chain links TRBV7-2 with TRBJ2-3, with a tentative D call TRBD2 (6 bases). Germline loops: CDR1 SGHTA, CDR2 FQGNSA. The CDR3 is 15 residues long. The V end was cut by 3 bases, the J end by 3 bases, with 13 bases between.